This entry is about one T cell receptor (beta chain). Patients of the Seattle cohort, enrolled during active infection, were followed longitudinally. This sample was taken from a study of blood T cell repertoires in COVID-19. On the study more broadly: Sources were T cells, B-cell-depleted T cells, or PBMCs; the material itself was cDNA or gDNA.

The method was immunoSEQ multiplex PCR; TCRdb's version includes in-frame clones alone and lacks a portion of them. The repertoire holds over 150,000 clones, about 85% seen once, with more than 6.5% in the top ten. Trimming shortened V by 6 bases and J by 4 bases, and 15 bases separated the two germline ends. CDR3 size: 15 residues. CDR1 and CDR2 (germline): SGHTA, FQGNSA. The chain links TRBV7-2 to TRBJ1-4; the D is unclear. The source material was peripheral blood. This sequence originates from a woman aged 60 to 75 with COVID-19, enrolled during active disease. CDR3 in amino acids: CASSESTRSNEKLFF. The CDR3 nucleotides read TGTGCCAGCAGTGAATCTACTAGAAGTAATGAAAAACTGTTTTTT.